The 3 T cell receptor beta chains reported below all come from one sample, sequenced in a study of blood T cell repertoires in COVID-19. Generated by immunoSEQ multiplex PCR, the TCRdb table keeps only in-frame clones and is missing some. The repertoire consists of roughly 130,000 clones, with 80% to 85% occurring once and the leading ten covering approximately 12%. The sample was peripheral blood. The source is a woman younger than 45 who had recovered from COVID-19.

V is TRBV29-1 and J is TRBJ2-1; TRBD2 matches at 14 bases. Per the germline V gene, CDR1 is SQVTM and CDR2 is ANQGSEA. CDR3 length: 14 residues. The V segment lost 8 bases and the J segment 6 bases; nucleotides outside the gene matches: 6. CDR3 sequence: CSSLGTSGSNEQFF. The CDR3 coding sequence is TGCAGCTCTCTTGGGACTAGCGGGAGCAATGAGCAGTTCTTC.

This clone showed up just a few times. The J gene is TRBJ1-2, the V gene TRBV5-1; TRBD1 matches 9 bases. The junction had 11 bases not matched to a gene; V was cut back by 7 bases and J by 4 bases. The length of the CDR3 is 15 residues. Germline values: CDR1 SGHRS, CDR2 YFSETQ. CDR3: CASHETGGDLYGYTF. The CDR3 DNA is TGCGCCAGCCACGAGACAGGGGGAGACCTCTATGGCTACACCTTC.

The chain joins TRBV7-8 to TRBJ2-3; 11 nucleotides line up with TRBD2. Germline V gene data show CDR1 as SGHVS and CDR2 as FQNEAQ. CDR3 length: 17 amino acids. J gave up 1 base and V 5 bases, and 8 bases lay outside the gene matches. This chain's CDR3 is CASSQGTSGARTDTQYF. Written as DNA, the CDR3 is TGTGCCAGCAGCCAAGGGACTAGCGGAGCCCGCACAGATACGCAGTATTTT.